This TCR beta chain was captured in a study of CD8 T cells in ankylosing spondylitis. Quantitative 5'-RACE was performed with molecular barcodes, and it yielded the TCR beta libraries. One entry per CDR3 protein results from TCRdb running MiXCR on the 5' RACE reads. The table lists a few hundred thousand distinct CDR3 sequences, about 10% of them singletons. The CDR3 has 13 residues. The germline V gene has CDR1 SSHAT and CDR2 FNYEAQ (reference sequence). Trimming left V 5 bases short and J 5 bases short, with 10 bases between. This receptor was obtained from a male donor with ankylosing spondylitis or in good health (not recorded which). This chain uses TRBV7-7 with TRBJ2-1; D might be TRBD1 (5 bases). Sequenced: blood, either unsorted or a sorted T cell fraction (not recorded which). The CDR3 nucleotides are TGTGCCAGCAGCCAAGACAGCCACAATGAGCAGTTCTTC. It is translated as CASSQDSHNEQFF.